This TCR beta chain comes out of a study of T cells after yellow fever vaccination. Looking at the study overall: Researchers used SMART-Seq v4 Ultra Low Input to prepare fractions that had low cell numbers.

From the 5' RACE reads, TCRdb called clonotypes with MiXCR, one entry per CDR3 protein. The table has roughly 500,000 distinct CDR3 sequences, approximately 21% seen once; the top ten hold about 13%. Remarks on this clonotype: Its specificity is unknown.

The study's findings and limits: Reappearance after the booster was observed for most primary-vaccination clones (around 96% CD4, roughly 90% CD8). Weaker overall, the secondary response nonetheless peaked faster (day 5 versus 15).

The sample here was PBMCs, taken 15 days after the yellow fever booster vaccination. The TCR was taken from a man between 25 and 39 years old who received the YFV17D yellow fever vaccine.

The DNA for the CDR3 is TGTGCCAGCAGCTTCTTTCTCTCCCGGGACAGCCACCTCGGGGAGCTGTTTTTT. Amino acid sequence: CASSFFLSRDSHLGELFF. The rearrangement joins TRBV5-4 to TRBJ2-2, with 7 bases identical to TRBD1. From germline, CDR1 is SGHNT and CDR2 YYREEE (reference sequence). This CDR3 is built from 18 residues. V trimming: 2 bases; J trimming: 7 bases; junction bases outside the gene matches: 17.